This is a list of T cell receptor beta chains from one sample in a study of cytomegalovirus exposure and HLA in healthy donors. Measured with immunoSEQ multiplex PCR; TCRdb has only the in-frame clones, and not every one. Here the sample spans about 360,000 clones, around 86% being singletons. Material: PBMCs. These receptors were obtained from a woman aged 18-35 years in good health and CMV-seronegative. Both conserved end residues are part of each CDR3. Fields, in order: D gene, V gene, J gene, clone size, CDR3 DNA, CDR3 protein. The D gene is left open where the match is weak. Size is omitted from some rows. Given values are once, few, many or a class for expanded clones.

d_call: TRBD1; v_call: TRBV28; j_call: TRBJ1-3; clone_size: NA; cdr3_nt: TGTGCCAGCAGTTCAGGGGACAGGTTCAGCTCTGGAAACACCATATATTTT; cdr3_aa: CASSSGDRFSSGNTIYF
d_call: NA; v_call: TRBV5-1; j_call: TRBJ2-5; clone_size: NA; cdr3_nt: TGCGCCAGCAGCTTGGCCGGAGGGGAGACCCAGTACTTC; cdr3_aa: CASSLAGGETQYF
d_call: NA; v_call: TRBV7-9; j_call: TRBJ2-1; clone_size: NA; cdr3_nt: TGTGCCAGCAGTTTAAGTAGTGAGCAGTTCTTC; cdr3_aa: CASSLSSEQFF
d_call: NA; v_call: TRBV5-1; j_call: TRBJ2-1; clone_size: NA; cdr3_nt: TGCGCCAGCAGTCTGTACACAGGGAACAATGAGCAGTTCTTC; cdr3_aa: CASSLYTGNNEQFF
d_call: NA; v_call: TRBV6-5; j_call: TRBJ2-1; clone_size: NA; cdr3_nt: TGTGCCAGCAGTTACTCTCCTAGTGGGTCCTACAATGAGCAGTTCTTC; cdr3_aa: CASSYSPSGSYNEQFF
d_call: TRBD1; v_call: TRBV5-4; j_call: TRBJ2-6; clone_size: NA; cdr3_nt: TGTGCCAGCGGTCGAGTGACAGGGGCGTCTGGGGCCAACGTCCTGACTTTC; cdr3_aa: CASGRVTGASGANVLTF
d_call: TRBD1; v_call: TRBV10-1; j_call: TRBJ2-7; clone_size: few; cdr3_nt: TGCGCCACCGGGGACAGGGAGGGCGAGCAGTACTTC; cdr3_aa: CATGDREGEQYF
d_call: TRBD1; v_call: TRBV18; j_call: TRBJ2-7; clone_size: NA; cdr3_nt: TGTGCCAGCTCACCGGACAGGGTAGTCTACGAGCAGTACTTC; cdr3_aa: CASSPDRVVYEQYF
d_call: NA; v_call: TRBV27; j_call: TRBJ2-7; clone_size: NA; cdr3_nt: TGTGCCAGCAGTTTATTAGGCAGGACTGAGCAGTACTTC; cdr3_aa: CASSLLGRTEQYF
d_call: TRBD1; v_call: TRBV28; j_call: TRBJ2-7; clone_size: NA; cdr3_nt: TGTGCCAGCAGTTCAGGACAGGGGCAGTACGAGCAGTACTTC; cdr3_aa: CASSSGQGQYEQYF
d_call: TRBD2; v_call: TRBV14; j_call: TRBJ2-7; clone_size: NA; cdr3_nt: TGTGCCAGCAGCCCCATGGGAGGGGACGAGCAGTACTTC; cdr3_aa: CASSPMGGDEQYF
d_call: NA; v_call: TRBV10-3; j_call: TRBJ2-5; clone_size: NA; cdr3_nt: TGTGCCATCAGTGAGTCAAGGGGAGAGACCCAGTACTTC; cdr3_aa: CAISESRGETQYF
d_call: NA; v_call: TRBV28; j_call: TRBJ1-1; clone_size: NA; cdr3_nt: TGTGCCAGCAGTTTTACACGCAACACTGAAGCTTTCTTT; cdr3_aa: CASSFTRNTEAFF
d_call: TRBD2; v_call: TRBV9; j_call: TRBJ2-3; clone_size: NA; cdr3_nt: TGTGCCAGCAGCGTAGTGGCTAGCGGGAGGTTAGATACGCAGTATTTT; cdr3_aa: CASSVVASGRLDTQYF
d_call: TRBD2; v_call: TRBV19; j_call: TRBJ2-3; clone_size: NA; cdr3_nt: TGTGCCAGTACCCGGACTAGCGGGAGTGGGACAGATACGCAGTATTTT; cdr3_aa: CASTRTSGSGTDTQYF
d_call: TRBD1; v_call: TRBV27; j_call: TRBJ2-7; clone_size: NA; cdr3_nt: TGTGCCAGCAGTCCCGGGGGACAGGGCTACGAGCAGTACTTC; cdr3_aa: CASSPGGQGYEQYF
d_call: NA; v_call: TRBV6-1; j_call: TRBJ1-2; clone_size: NA; cdr3_nt: TGTGCCAGCAGTGAAGGAACAGGGTTTACGGTCTACACCTTC; cdr3_aa: CASSEGTGFTVYTF